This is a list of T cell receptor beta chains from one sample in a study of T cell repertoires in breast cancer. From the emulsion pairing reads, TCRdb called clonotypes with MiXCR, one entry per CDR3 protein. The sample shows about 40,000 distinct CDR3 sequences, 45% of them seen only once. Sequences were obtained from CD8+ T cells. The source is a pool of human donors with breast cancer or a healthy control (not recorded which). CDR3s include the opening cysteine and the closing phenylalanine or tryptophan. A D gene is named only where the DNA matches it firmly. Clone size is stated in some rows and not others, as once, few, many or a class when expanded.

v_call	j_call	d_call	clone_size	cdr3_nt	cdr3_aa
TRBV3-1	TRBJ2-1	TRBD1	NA	TGTGCCAGCAGCCAAGCGGCGAGACAGGGGGCAAATGAGCAGTTCTTC	CASSQAARQGANEQFF
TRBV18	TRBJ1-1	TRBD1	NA	TGTGCCAGCTCCCCCCTGGGACAGGGGACCTCCAACACTGAAGCTTTCTTT	CASSPLGQGTSNTEAFF
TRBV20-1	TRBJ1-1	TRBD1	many	TGCAGTGCTAGAGACGGACAGGGGGACACTGAAGCTTTCTTT	CSARDGQGDTEAFF
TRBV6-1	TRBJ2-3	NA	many	TGTGCCAGCAGCACGGGGGTCACAGATACGCAGTATTTT	CASSTGVTDTQYF
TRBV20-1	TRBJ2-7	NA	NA	TGCAGTGCTAGGGGGGGACAGCATCCCTACGAGCAGTACTTC	CSARGGQHPYEQYF
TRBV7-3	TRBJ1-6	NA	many	TGTGCCAGCAGCTTAACTGAAGGAGGAAATTCACCCCTCCACTTT	CASSLTEGGNSPLHF
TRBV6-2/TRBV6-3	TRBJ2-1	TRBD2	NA	TGTGCCAGCAGTCTAGCGGGGGGGCAAGAGACCCAGTTCTTC	CASSLAGGQETQFF
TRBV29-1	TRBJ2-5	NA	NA	TGCAGCGTTACCCGGACAGTCCAAGAGACCCAGTACTTC	CSVTRTVQETQYF
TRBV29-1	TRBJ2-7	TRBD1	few	TGCAGCGTGGGGACAGGGTTTAGCGAGCAGTACTTC	CSVGTGFSEQYF
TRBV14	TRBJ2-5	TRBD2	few	TGTGCCAGCAGCCAGTTGGGACTAGCTCAAGAGACCCAGTACTTC	CASSQLGLAQETQYF
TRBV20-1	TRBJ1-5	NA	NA	TGCAGTGCTTTCGGGAATCTTGGTGGAAGCAATCAGCCCCAGCATTTT	CSAFGNLGGSNQPQHF
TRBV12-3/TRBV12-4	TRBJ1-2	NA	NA	TGTGCCAGCAGCCTCGACAGGAACTATGGCTACACCTTC	CASSLDRNYGYTF
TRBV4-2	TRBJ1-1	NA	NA	TGTGCCAGCAGCCAAGAGGGGGGTATAGTGGCTGAAGCTTTCTTT	CASSQEGGIVAEAFF
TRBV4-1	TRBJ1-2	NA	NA	TGCGCCAGCAGCCCAGGACTATTGAGGGGCTACACCTTC	CASSPGLLRGYTF
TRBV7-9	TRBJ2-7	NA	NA	TGTGCCAGCAGCCTGGGACATTCCAAGAGCTCCTACGAGCAGTACTTC	CASSLGHSKSSYEQYF
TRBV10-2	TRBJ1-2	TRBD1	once	TGCGCCAGCAGAGAAGCTGACAGGGGGCGGTACTATGGCTACACCTTC	CASREADRGRYYGYTF
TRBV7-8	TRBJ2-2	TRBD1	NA	TGTGCCAACAGCCCCGGACAGGGGATCGCCGGGGAGCTGTTTTTT	CANSPGQGIAGELFF
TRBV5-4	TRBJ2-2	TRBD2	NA	TGTGCCAGCAGCAGCGGGGCCGGGGAGCTGTTTTTT	CASSSGAGELFF
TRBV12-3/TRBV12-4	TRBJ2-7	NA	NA	TGTGCCAGCAGTTTACTAGGGGTCGAGCAGTACTTC	CASSLLGVEQYF
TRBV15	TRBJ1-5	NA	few	TGTGCCACCATGGAGACTTTGGGGCCGATCAATCAGCCCCAGCATTTT	CATMETLGPINQPQHF
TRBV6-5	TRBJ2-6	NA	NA	TGTGCCAGCAGTTACTCGGGTTTAGGGAGGTCTGGGGCCAACGTCCTGACTTTC	CASSYSGLGRSGANVLTF
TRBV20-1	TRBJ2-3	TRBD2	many	TGCAGTGGTATAGACCCGGGACTAGCAACAGATACGCAGTATTTT	CSGIDPGLATDTQYF
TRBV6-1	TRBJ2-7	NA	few	TGTGCCAGCACCCTAGGGGACGAGCAGTACTTC	CASTLGDEQYF
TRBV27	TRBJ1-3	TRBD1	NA	TGTGCCAGCAGATATAAACAGGGGGGCACCATATATTTT	CASRYKQGGTIYF
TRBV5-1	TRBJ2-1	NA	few	TGCGCCAGCAGTAACCACAATGAGCAGTTCTTC	CASSNHNEQFF
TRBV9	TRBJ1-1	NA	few	TGTGCCAGCAGCACACAGGTTAACACTGAAGCTTTCTTT	CASSTQVNTEAFF
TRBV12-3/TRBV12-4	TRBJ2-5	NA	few	TGTGCCAGCAGTTCGATGGGACCGCCTCAGTGGACCCAGTACTTC	CASSSMGPPQWTQYF
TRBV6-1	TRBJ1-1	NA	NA	TGTGCCAGCGCGGGACGGTACACTGAAGCTTTCTTT	CASAGRYTEAFF
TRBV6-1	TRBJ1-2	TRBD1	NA	TGTGCCAGCGGGGGGGGACAGCAATATGGCTACACCTTC	CASGGGQQYGYTF
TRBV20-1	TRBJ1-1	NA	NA	TGCAGTGCTCATTCCGGCGGGGGCACTGGAGCTTTCTTT	CSAHSGGGTGAFF
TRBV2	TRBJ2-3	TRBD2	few	TGTGCCAGCGAGGATGGGACTAGCGGTTACACAGATACGCAGTATTTT	CASEDGTSGYTDTQYF
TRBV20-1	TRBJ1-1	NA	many	TGCAGTGCTAGAAGCCTACCGGGGGCAAACACTGAAGCTTTCTTT	CSARSLPGANTEAFF
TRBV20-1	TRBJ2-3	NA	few	TGCTATGAAAGTCCTAGCTGTGGGAAAAAAAACCCTACAGATACGCAGTATTTT	CYESPSCGKKNPTDTQYF
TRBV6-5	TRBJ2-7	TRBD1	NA	TGTGCCAGCATGAGAACCGGGACAGGGATCAACGAGCAGCACTTC	CASMRTGTGINEQHF
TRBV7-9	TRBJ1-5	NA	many	TGTGCCAGCAGCCCGCCGGGTGGTCAGCCCCAGCATTTT	CASSPPGGQPQHF
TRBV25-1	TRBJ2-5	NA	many	TGTGCCAGCAGTGGTGAGGGGCCATACGAGACCCAGTACTTC	CASSGEGPYETQYF
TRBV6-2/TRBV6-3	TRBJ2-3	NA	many	TGTGCCAGCAGGAGCCCGGGGGGCCTCGCAGATACGCAGTATTTT	CASRSPGGLADTQYF
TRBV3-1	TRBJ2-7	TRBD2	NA	TGTGCCAGCAGCCAAGATCCTCTAGCGGAAGACGAGCAGTACTTC	CASSQDPLAEDEQYF
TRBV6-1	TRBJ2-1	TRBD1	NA	TGTGCCAGCAGTGAAAGCCCGGGACAGGGTTGGAATGAGCAGTTCTTC	CASSESPGQGWNEQFF
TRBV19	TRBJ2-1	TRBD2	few	TGTGCCAGTAGTATAGAGACTAGCGGGAGATTTGGCGGGCAGTTCTTC	CASSIETSGRFGGQFF
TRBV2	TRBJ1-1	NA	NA	TGTGCCAGCAGTTTGACCGCACTGAACACTGAAGCTTTCTTT	CASSLTALNTEAFF
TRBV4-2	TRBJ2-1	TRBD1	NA	TGTGCCAGCAGTCCGGACCGGGACAGGGTGTACAATGAGCAGTTCTTC	CASSPDRDRVYNEQFF
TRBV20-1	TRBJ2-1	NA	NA	TGCAGTGCTAGCGTTAGGTACAATGAGCAGTTCTTC	CSASVRYNEQFF
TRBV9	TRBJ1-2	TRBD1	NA	TGTGCCAGCAGCGAAGGGACAGTTAACTATGGCTACACCTTC	CASSEGTVNYGYTF
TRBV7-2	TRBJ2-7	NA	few	TGTGCCAGCAGCCCGGGGAGGTCCTACGAGCAGTACTTC	CASSPGRSYEQYF
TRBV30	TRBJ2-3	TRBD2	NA	TGTGCCTGGAGTGAGGCTAGCGGGACAGATACGCAGTATTTT	CAWSEASGTDTQYF
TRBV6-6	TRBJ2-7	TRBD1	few	TGTGCCAGCAGTTACTCGACAGGGGGAGCCCGGTGGGGAGAGCAGTACTTC	CASSYSTGGARWGEQYF